This T cell receptor beta chain was sequenced for a study of cytomegalovirus exposure and HLA in healthy donors. Concerning this clone itself: What it binds is not known.

Study findings and constraints: Excluded: some indistinguishable V segments such as TRBV6-2 and TRBV6-3.

PCR primers comprised 60 Vbeta and 13 Jbeta primers. Profiling relied on immunoSEQ multiplex PCR, and the TCRdb table lists in-frame clones only, not all of them. The sample consists of about 88,000 clones, 75% to 85% of them appearing once. Germline CDR1 and CDR2: MGHRA and YSYEKL. Trimming removed 1 base from V and 8 bases from J, with 14 bases in between. The CDR3 length is 14 residues. The sequenced sample consisted of PBMCs. The sequence derives from a woman in her thirties or forties in good health and CMV-seronegative. The V call is TRBV4-1, the J call TRBJ1-2, with D maybe TRBD1 (6 bases). The CDR3 is CASSQVQGLEGYTF. The CDR3 nucleotides are TGCGCCAGCAGCCAAGTCCAGGGGCTAGAGGGCTACACCTTC.